A single sample is the source of the 3 T cell receptor beta chains below, sequenced in a study of CD8 T cells in Susac syndrome. Random-hexamer reverse transcription was applied to 0.5 to 1 ug RNA. One entry per CDR3 protein results from TCRdb running MiXCR on the immunoSEQ multiplex PCR reads. This sample yields about 71,000 distinct CDR3 sequences, of which 96% are seen a single time; more than 0.09% belongs to the top ten. Sequenced input: CD4+ T cells from PBMCs. Receptors were obtained from a human donor with multiple sclerosis.

The chain combines TRBV9 with TRBJ2-3; TRBD2 matches at 7 bases. CDR1 SGDLS and CDR2 YYNGEE come from the germline V gene. The CDR3 extends over 15 amino acids. V lost 0 bases to trimming and J lost 8 bases; unmatched junction nucleotides: 9. CDR3 residues: CASSVALAAGGTQYF. The CDR3, as DNA: TGTGCCAGCAGCGTAGCCCTAGCGGCGGGCGGTACGCAGTATTTT.

This sequence joins TRBV20-1 and TRBJ2-7; D not certain. V was shortened by 1 base and J by 7 bases, with 14 bases between the two germline ends. The germline gives CDR1 DFQATT, CDR2 SNEGSKA (reference sequence). The CDR3 is made up of 13 amino acids. CDR3 sequence reads: CSARGNTAGEQYF. The DNA for the CDR3 is TGCAGTGCTAGAGGCAATACAGCCGGGGAGCAGTACTTC.

The V call is TRBV4-1, the J call TRBJ2-1, with D possibly matching TRBD2 (5 bases). The CDR3 has 14 residues. Germline-derived CDR1 and CDR2 are MGHRA and YSYEKL. V gave up 7 bases and J gave up 10 bases, with 20 bases separating them. The CDR3 bases are TGCGCCAGCACCGAGGGAGACTACATGGTGGAGCAGTTCTTC. This codes for CASTEGDYMVEQFF.